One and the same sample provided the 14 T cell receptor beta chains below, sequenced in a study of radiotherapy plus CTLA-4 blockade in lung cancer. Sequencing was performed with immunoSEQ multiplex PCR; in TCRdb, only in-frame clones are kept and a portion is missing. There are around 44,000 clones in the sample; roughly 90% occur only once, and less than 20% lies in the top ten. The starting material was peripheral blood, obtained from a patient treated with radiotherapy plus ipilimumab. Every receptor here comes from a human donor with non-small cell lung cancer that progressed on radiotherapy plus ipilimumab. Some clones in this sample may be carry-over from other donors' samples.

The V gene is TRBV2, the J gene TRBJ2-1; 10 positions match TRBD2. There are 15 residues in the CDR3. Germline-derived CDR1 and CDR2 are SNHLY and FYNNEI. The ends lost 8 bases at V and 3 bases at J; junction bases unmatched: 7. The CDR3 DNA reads TGTGCCAGCTCTCAACTAGCGGGGCTCTACAATGAGCAGTTCTTC. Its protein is CASSQLAGLYNEQFF.

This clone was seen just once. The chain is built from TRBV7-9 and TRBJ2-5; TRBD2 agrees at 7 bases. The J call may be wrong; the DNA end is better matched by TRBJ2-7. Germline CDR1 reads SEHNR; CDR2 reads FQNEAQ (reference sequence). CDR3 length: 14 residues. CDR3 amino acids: CASSFGGSSYEQYF. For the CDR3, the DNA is TGTGCCAGCAGCTTTGGCGGGAGCTCCTACGAGCAGTACTTC.

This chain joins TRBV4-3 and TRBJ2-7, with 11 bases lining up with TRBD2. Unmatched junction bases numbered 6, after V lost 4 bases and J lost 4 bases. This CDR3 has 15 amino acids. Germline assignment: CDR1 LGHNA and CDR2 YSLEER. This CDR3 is CASSRGTSGTYEQYF. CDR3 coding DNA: TGCGCCAGCAGCCGGGGGACTAGCGGTACTTACGAGCAGTACTTC.

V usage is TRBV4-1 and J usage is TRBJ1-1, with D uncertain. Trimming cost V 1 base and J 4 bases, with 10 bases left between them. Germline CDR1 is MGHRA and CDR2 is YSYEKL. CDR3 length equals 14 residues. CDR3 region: CASSQVGAGTEAFF. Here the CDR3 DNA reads TGCGCCAGCAGCCAAGTGGGAGCAGGCACTGAAGCTTTCTTT.

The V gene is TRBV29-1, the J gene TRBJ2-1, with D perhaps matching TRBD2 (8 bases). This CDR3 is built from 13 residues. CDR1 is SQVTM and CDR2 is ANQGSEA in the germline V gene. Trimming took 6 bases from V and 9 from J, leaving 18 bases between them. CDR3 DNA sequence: TGCAGCGTACCGGGACTAGGGGGCAGTGAGCAGTTCTTC. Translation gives CSVPGLGGSEQFF.

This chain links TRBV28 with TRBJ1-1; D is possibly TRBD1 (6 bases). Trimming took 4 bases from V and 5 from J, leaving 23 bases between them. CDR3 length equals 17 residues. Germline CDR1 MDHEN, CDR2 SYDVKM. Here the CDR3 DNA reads TGTGCCAGCAGTTCACCCATGGGCCTACAGGGACGGACTGAAGCTTTCTTT. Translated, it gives CASSSPMGLQGRTEAFF.

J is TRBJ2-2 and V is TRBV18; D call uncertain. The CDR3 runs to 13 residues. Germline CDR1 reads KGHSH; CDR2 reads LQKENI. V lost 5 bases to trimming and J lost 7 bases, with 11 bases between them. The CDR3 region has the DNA TGTGCCAGCTCAACGACACTTGGCGGGGAGCTGTTTTTT. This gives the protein CASSTTLGGELFF.

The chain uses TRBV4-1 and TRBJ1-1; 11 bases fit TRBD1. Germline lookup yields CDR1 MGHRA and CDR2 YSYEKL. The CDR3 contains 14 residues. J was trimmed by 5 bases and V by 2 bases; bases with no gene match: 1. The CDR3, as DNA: TGCGCCAGCAGCCAAAGGGACAGGGGGACTGAAGCTTTCTTT. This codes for CASSQRDRGTEAFF.

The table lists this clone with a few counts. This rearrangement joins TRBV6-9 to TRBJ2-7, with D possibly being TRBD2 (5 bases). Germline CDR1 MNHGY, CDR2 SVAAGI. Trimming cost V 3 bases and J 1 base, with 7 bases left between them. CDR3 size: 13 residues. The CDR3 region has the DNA TGTGCCAGCAGTTACGGGGAGTCCTACGAGCAGTACTTC. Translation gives CASSYGESYEQYF.

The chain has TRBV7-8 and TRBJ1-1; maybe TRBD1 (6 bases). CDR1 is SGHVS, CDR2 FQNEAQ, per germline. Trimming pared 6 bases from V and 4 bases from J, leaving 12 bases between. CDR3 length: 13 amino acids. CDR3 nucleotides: TGTGCCAGCAGGAAGGGAGGGGGCACTGAAGCTTTCTTT. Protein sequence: CASRKGGGTEAFF.

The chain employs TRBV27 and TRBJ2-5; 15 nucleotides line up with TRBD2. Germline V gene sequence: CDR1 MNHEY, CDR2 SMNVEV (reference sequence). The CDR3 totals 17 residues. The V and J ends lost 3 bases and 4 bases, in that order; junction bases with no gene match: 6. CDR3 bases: TGTGCCAGCAGTTTCCACAGGACTAGCGGGAGGGCAGAGACCCAGTACTTC. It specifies CASSFHRTSGRAETQYF.

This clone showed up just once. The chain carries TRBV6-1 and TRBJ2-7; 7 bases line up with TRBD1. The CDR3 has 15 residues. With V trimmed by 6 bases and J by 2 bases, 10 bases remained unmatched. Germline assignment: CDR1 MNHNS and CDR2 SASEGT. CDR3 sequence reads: CASSPRLDRAYEQYF. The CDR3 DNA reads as TGTGCCAGCAGCCCCCGTCTCGACAGGGCCTACGAGCAGTACTTC.

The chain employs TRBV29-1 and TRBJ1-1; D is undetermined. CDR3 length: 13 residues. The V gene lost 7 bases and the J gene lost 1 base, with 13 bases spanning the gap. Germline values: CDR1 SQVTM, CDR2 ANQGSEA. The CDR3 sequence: CSAGPRGNTEAFF. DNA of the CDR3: TGCAGCGCTGGTCCGCGGGGGAACACTGAAGCTTTCTTT.

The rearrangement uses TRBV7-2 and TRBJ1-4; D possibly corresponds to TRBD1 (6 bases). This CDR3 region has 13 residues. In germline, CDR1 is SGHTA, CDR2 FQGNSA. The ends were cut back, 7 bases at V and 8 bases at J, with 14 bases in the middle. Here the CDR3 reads CASNRGGTEKLFF. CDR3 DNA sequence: TGTGCCAGCAACAGAGGGGGAACAGAAAAACTGTTTTTT.